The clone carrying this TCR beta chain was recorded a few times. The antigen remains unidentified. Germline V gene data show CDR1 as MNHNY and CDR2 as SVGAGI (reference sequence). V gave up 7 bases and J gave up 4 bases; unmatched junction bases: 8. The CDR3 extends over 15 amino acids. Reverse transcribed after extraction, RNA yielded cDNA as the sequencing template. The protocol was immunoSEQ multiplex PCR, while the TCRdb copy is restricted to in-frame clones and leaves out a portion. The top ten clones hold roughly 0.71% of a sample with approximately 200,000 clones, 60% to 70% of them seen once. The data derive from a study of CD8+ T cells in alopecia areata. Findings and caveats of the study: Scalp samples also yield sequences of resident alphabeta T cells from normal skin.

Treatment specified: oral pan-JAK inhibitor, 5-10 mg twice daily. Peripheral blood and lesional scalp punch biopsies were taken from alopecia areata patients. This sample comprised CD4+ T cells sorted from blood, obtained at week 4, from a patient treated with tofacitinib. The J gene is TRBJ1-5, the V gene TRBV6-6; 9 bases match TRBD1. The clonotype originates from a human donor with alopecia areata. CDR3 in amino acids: CASTRQGVGNQPQHF. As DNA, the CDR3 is TGTGCCAGCACCCGACAGGGGGTCGGGAATCAGCCCCAGCATTTT.